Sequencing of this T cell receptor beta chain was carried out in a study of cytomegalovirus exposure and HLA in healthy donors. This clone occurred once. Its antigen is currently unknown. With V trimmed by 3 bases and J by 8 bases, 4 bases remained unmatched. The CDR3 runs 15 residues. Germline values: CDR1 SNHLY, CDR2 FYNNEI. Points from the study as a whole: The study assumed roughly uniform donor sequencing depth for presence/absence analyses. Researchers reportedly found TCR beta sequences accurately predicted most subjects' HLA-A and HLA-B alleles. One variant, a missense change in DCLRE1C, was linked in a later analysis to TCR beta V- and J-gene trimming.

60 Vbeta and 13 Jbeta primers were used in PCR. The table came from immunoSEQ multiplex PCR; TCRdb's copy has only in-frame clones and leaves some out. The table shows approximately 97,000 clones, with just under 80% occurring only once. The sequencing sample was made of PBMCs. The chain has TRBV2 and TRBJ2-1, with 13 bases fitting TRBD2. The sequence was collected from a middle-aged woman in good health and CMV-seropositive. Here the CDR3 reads CASSDGLAGVYEQFF. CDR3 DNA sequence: TGTGCCAGCAGTGACGGACTAGCGGGAGTCTATGAGCAGTTCTTC.